Presented here are 8 T cell receptor beta chains from one specimen sequenced in a study of tumor-infiltrating lymphocytes in oesophageal squamous cell carcinoma. TCRdb ran MiXCR on the PCR reads and lists one entry per CDR3 protein. The table lists 10,000 to 15,000 distinct CDR3 sequences, approximately 45% of them singletons. The sequencing sample was made of normal esophageal tissue next to the tumor. The receptors shown here come from a male donor with esophageal squamous cell carcinoma.

This chain uses TRBV20-1 with TRBJ2-3; 11 bases line up with TRBD1. Germline CDR1 and CDR2: DFQATT and SNEGSKA (reference sequence). The CDR3 runs 18 residues. The J segment lost 0 bases and the V segment lost 1 base, leaving 9 bases of the junction unmatched. CDR3 nucleotides: TGCAGTGCTAGAGCTGGGGACAGGGGGAGGACTAGCACAGATACGCAGTATTTT. Translation gives CSARAGDRGRTSTDTQYF.

The J gene is TRBJ2-1, the V gene TRBV7-8; 15 bases line up with TRBD2. The end of the DNA is better explained by TRBJ2-3, so the J call may be wrong. Germline V gives CDR1 SGHVS, CDR2 FQNEAQ. The CDR3 length is 15 residues. CDR3 sequence reads: CASMWGTSGGDTQYF. The CDR3, as DNA: TGTGCCAGCATGTGGGGGACTAGCGGGGGGGATACGCAGTATTTT.

This clonotype was seen only a few times. The rearrangement uses TRBV7-2 and TRBJ2-5, with D maybe TRBD1 (6 bases). The CDR3 has 15 residues. The V end lost 2 bases, the J end lost 1 base, and 11 bases lay between the germline ends. Germline-derived CDR1 and CDR2 are SGHTA and FQGNSA. The CDR3: CASSLTGSPQETQYF. CDR3 nucleotide sequence: TGTGCCAGCAGCTTAACAGGGAGCCCCCAAGAGACCCAGTACTTC.

The chain carries TRBV7-2 and TRBJ2-5; unclear D gene. Matching the DNA end better, TRBJ2-1 makes the J call doubtful. CDR1 SGHTA and CDR2 FQGNSA come from the germline V gene. The CDR3 spans 12 residues. In DNA form, the CDR3 reads TGTGCCAGCAGCTTACTCGGGCCCCAGCAGTTCTTC. Its protein product is CASSLLGPQQFF.

This sequence joins TRBV12-3 or TRBV12-4 and TRBJ2-3; the D gene is possibly TRBD2 (5 bases). The CDR3 totals 12 residues. Trimming pared 5 bases from V and 6 bases from J, leaving 9 bases between. The CDR3 nucleotides are TGTGCCAGCAGTGCAACTAGGGATACGCAGTATTTT. Protein sequence: CASSATRDTQYF.

This clonotype showed up just a few times. The chain has TRBV5-1 and TRBJ2-2; D might be TRBD2 (5 bases). CDR1 and CDR2 (germline): SGHRS, YFSETQ. V was shortened by 5 bases and J by 4 bases, with 18 bases between the two germline ends. The CDR3 runs to 16 residues. The CDR3 coding sequence is TGCGCCAGCAGTGGGATGGCCTGGACTGGCACCGGGGAGCTGTTTTTT. Protein sequence: CASSGMAWTGTGELFF.

V gene TRBV7-3 combines with J gene TRBJ2-3, with D unresolved. The closer fit of TRBJ2-1 to the DNA end suggests the J call may be wrong. Per the germline V gene, CDR1 is SGHTA and CDR2 is FQGTGA. The CDR3 sequence is 13 residues long. This CDR3 reads CASSSISGETQFF. The CDR3 DNA reads TGTGCCAGCAGCTCAATCTCAGGAGAGACCCAGTTCTTC.

The chain is built from TRBV7-2 and TRBJ2-5; 10 bases fit TRBD1. The CDR3 extends over 15 amino acids. Germline CDR1 reads SGHTA; CDR2 reads FQGNSA. The V segment lost 5 bases and the J segment 11 bases; nucleotides outside the gene matches: 14. The CDR3 sequence: CASSRPPGTGVEQYF. The CDR3 DNA reads as TGTGCCAGCAGCCGTCCACCCGGGACAGGGGTGGAGCAGTACTTC.